The entry below gives a single T cell receptor beta chain sequence along with its context. As yet, its antigen is unknown. With 60 Vbeta and 13 Jbeta primers, the PCR was carried out. Sequenced by immunoSEQ multiplex PCR; TCRdb stores in-frame clones only, minus some. The sample yields some 150,000 clones, 77% seen once. This sample was included in a study of cytomegalovirus exposure and HLA in healthy donors. Study as a whole: A data release that came early held approximately 85 million unique TCRs from HLA-typed donors.

Despite likely unrecorded immune exposures, the donors were nominally healthy at the time of sampling. Deletions cut 0 bases from V and 7 bases from J, with 6 bases between. The CDR3 contains 11 residues. CDR1 and CDR2 (germline): GTSNPN, SVGIG (reference sequence). General observations from the study: Most TCRs appeared rarely, but some public TCRs recurred in many donors. In a later analysis, the majority of CMV-associated beta chains seemingly showed HLA restriction.

V is TRBV30 and J is TRBJ1-2; no clear D. Sequencing was performed on PBMCs. This TCR came from a man aged 25-40 years in good health and CMV-seropositive. CDR3 amino acids: CAWSVLVGYTF. The CDR3 region has the DNA TGTGCCTGGAGTGTACTAGTTGGCTACACCTTC.